These 20 T cell receptor beta chains were all obtained from the same sample, sequenced in a study of PD-L1 blockade in urothelial cancer. This table comes from immunoSEQ multiplex PCR, and its TCRdb copy is limited to in-frame clones, with some not included. The sample records 50,000 to 55,000 clones, 86% being singletons. Specified time point: pretreatment peripheral blood. The input for sequencing was PBMCs, taken around atezolizumab (anti-PD-L1) treatment. The receptors stem from a man aged 60 to 69 with urothelial cancer.

The chain links TRBV7-9 to TRBJ2-3; 8 bases agree with TRBD2. This CDR3 has 16 residues. The V segment lost 7 bases and the J segment 5 bases; nucleotides outside the gene matches: 14. CDR1 is SEHNR, CDR2 FQNEAQ, per germline (reference sequence). Written as DNA, the CDR3 is TGTGCCAGCACCAAAGGTGGGGGCGGGAGGATAGATACGCAGTATTTT. Amino acid sequence: CASTKGGGGRIDTQYF.

Concerning this clone itself: Other DNA variants within this sample encode the same CDR3. This chain links TRBV9 with TRBJ2-7, with a tentative D call TRBD1 (5 bases). V was pared by 0 bases and J by 2 bases, with 9 bases between. This CDR3 region has 14 residues. The germline V gene has CDR1 SGDLS and CDR2 YYNGEE. The CDR3 DNA sequence: TGTGCCAGCAGCGTAGCAGGGCAGACCTACGAGCAGTACTTC. Its translation is CASSVAGQTYEQYF.

The V gene is TRBV5-1, the J gene TRBJ2-1; 12 nucleotides agree with TRBD2. Germline-derived CDR1 and CDR2 are SGHRS and YFSETQ. This CDR3 spans 18 amino acids. J lost 6 bases, V lost 0 bases, and 10 bases had no gene match. The CDR3 loop reads CASSLVTLAGGLVNEQFF. For the CDR3, the DNA is TGCGCCAGCAGCTTGGTGACCCTAGCGGGGGGGTTGGTCAATGAGCAGTTCTTC. The full variable domain, with the rest looked up from reference TRBV5-1 and TRBJ2-1, is KAGVTQTPRYLIKTRGQQVTLSCSPISGHRSVSWYQQTPGQGLQFLFEYFSETQRNKGNFPGRFSGRQFSNSRSEMNVSTLELGDSALYLCASSLVTLAGGLVNEQFFGPGTRLTVL.

This sequence joins TRBV30 and TRBJ2-7, with D maybe TRBD2 (7 bases). This CDR3 is built from 17 residues. V was trimmed by 0 bases and J by 4 bases, leaving 22 bases between them. Germline V gives CDR1 GTSNPN, CDR2 SVGIG (reference sequence). The chain's CDR3 is CAWSVRGTIGGAYEQYF. The CDR3 bases are TGTGCCTGGAGTGTACGAGGTACCATTGGGGGGGCGTACGAGCAGTACTTC.

The genes are TRBV12-5 and TRBJ1-6, with TRBD1 as a possible D gene (5 bases). V was clipped by 6 bases and J by 4 bases, with 16 bases between them. This CDR3 spans 16 amino acids. Germline V lookup: CDR1 LGHNT, CDR2 FRNRAP. The chain's CDR3 is CASGSDGHPYNSPLHF. CDR3 bases: TGTGCTAGTGGCTCCGACGGACACCCTTATAATTCACCCCTCCACTTT.

The chain joins TRBV19 to TRBJ1-4; 12 bases line up with TRBD1. CDR3 length equals 14 residues. The germline V gene encodes CDR1 LNHDA and CDR2 SQIVND (reference sequence). Trimming cost V 5 bases and J 7 bases; bases outside gene matches: 2. The CDR3 region is CASSLGQGAEKLFF. The CDR3 DNA reads TGTGCCAGTAGTTTGGGACAGGGGGCTGAAAAACTGTTTTTT.

This clone was counted only a few times. This chain links TRBV19 with TRBJ2-7; a possible D gene is TRBD2 (6 bases). The V end was cut by 3 bases, the J end by 0 bases, with 9 bases between. CDR1 and CDR2 from the germline V gene are LNHDA and SQIVND (reference sequence). The length of the CDR3 is 14 residues. The CDR3, as DNA: TGTGCCAGTAGTATCCGGGGGAACTCCTACGAGCAGTACTTC. As protein: CASSIRGNSYEQYF.

J is TRBJ1-1 and V is TRBV16, with D uncertain. Germline V gene lookup returns CDR1 KGHSY and CDR2 FQNENV. Deletions cut 0 bases from V and 2 bases from J, with 13 bases between. This CDR3 region has 16 residues. The CDR3 reads CASSQSFAGSNTEAFF. As DNA, the CDR3 is TGTGCCAGCAGCCAATCGTTCGCGGGGAGTAACACTGAAGCTTTCTTT.

The genes are TRBV7-2 and TRBJ1-2; TRBD1 is a possible D gene (6 bases). Germline CDR1 is SGHTA and CDR2 is FQGNSA. Trimming cost V 4 bases and J 6 bases, with 15 bases left between them. The CDR3 has 14 residues. DNA of the CDR3: TGTGCCAGCAGCTGGGGGGGCGCCGGGGATGGCTACACCTTC. It encodes CASSWGGAGDGYTF.

The chain couples TRBV27 to TRBJ2-2, with D maybe TRBD1 (6 bases). In germline, CDR1 is MNHEY, CDR2 SMNVEV (reference sequence). V lost 2 bases to trimming and J lost 4 bases, with 8 bases between them. The CDR3 consists of 14 residues. CDR3 nucleotide sequence: TGTGCCAGCAGTTTACAGGGGTCCACCGGGGAGCTGTTTTTT. It translates to CASSLQGSTGELFF.

The chain employs TRBV5-1 and TRBJ1-1; D gene unclear. CDR3 length: 15 residues. V lost 1 base to trimming and J lost 0 bases, with 10 bases between them. The germline CDR1 and CDR2 sequences are SGHRS and YFSETQ. This CDR3 is CASSLNQVLNTEAFF. As DNA, the CDR3 is TGCGCCAGCAGCTTGAATCAGGTCCTGAACACTGAAGCTTTCTTT.

The V call is TRBV7-2, the J call TRBJ2-1; 8 bases are a match to TRBD2. The CDR3 spans 16 residues. The ends lost 1 base at V and 1 base at J; junction bases unmatched: 3. Germline CDR1 is SGHTA and CDR2 is FQGNSA. CDR3 in DNA: TGTGCCAGCAGCTTAGGGGCGGGGGGATCCTACAATGAGCAGTTCTTC. This codes for CASSLGAGGSYNEQFF.

This CDR3 reads CASSARRNTEAFF. In DNA form, the CDR3 reads TGTGCCAGCAGCGCTAGGAGAAACACTGAAGCTTTCTTT. The chain is built from TRBV7-2 and TRBJ1-1; D is unresolved. Trimming stripped 5 bases from V and 2 bases from J, with 9 bases between. The CDR3 totals 13 residues. The germline V gene encodes CDR1 SGHTA and CDR2 FQGNSA. Drawing the rest from reference TRBV7-2 and TRBJ1-1, the complete variable domain is GAGVSQSPSNKVTEKGKDVELRCDPISGHTALYWYRQSLGQGLEFLIYFQGNSAPDKSGLPSDRFSAERTGGSVSTLTIQRTQQEDSAVYLCASSARRNTEAFFGQGTRLTVV.

The rearrangement uses TRBV5-1 and TRBJ2-7; D gene unclear. Per germline, CDR1 SGHRS and CDR2 YFSETQ. V lost 0 bases to trimming and J lost 7 bases, with 11 bases between them. The CDR3 is made up of 13 amino acids. The DNA of the CDR3 is TGCGCCAGCAGCTTGGAGGTGGCTAGGGAGCAGTACTTC. This codes for CASSLEVAREQYF. The whole variable domain, filled in from reference TRBV5-1 and TRBJ2-7, reads KAGVTQTPRYLIKTRGQQVTLSCSPISGHRSVSWYQQTPGQGLQFLFEYFSETQRNKGNFPGRFSGRQFSNSRSEMNVSTLELGDSALYLCASSLEVAREQYFGPGTRLTVT.

This chain connects TRBV2 to TRBJ1-2, with TRBD1 identical over 7 bases. The CDR3 spans 17 residues. With V trimmed by 0 bases and J by 0 bases, 7 bases remained unmatched. Germline V gene sequence: CDR1 SNHLY, CDR2 FYNNEI. CDR3 loop: CASSEAYGTDTNYGYTF. CDR3 DNA: TGTGCCAGCAGTGAAGCATACGGGACAGATACTAACTATGGCTACACCTTC.

The CDR3 region is CASSELAGGGSTDTQYF. Here the CDR3 DNA reads TGTGCCAGCAGTGAACTAGCGGGGGGTGGGAGCACAGATACGCAGTATTTT. The chain uses TRBV6-1 and TRBJ2-3; 11 bases fit TRBD2. The J segment lost 0 bases and the V segment lost 2 bases, leaving 4 bases of the junction unmatched. Germline assignment: CDR1 MNHNS and CDR2 SASEGT. The CDR3 has 17 amino acids.

This clone was counted a few times. The chain has TRBV2 and TRBJ2-1; 10 positions agree with TRBD2. Germline loops: CDR1 SNHLY, CDR2 FYNNEI. The CDR3 is made up of 17 amino acids. Trimming at V came to 1 base and at J to 4 bases, leaving 7 bases not matched to a gene. The DNA for the CDR3 is TGTGCCAGCAGTGAAGGCCCGGCTAGCGGGGGATACAATGAGCAGTTCTTC. Translating it yields CASSEGPASGGYNEQFF. The full variable domain, completed using reference TRBV2 and TRBJ2-1, is EPEVTQTPSHQVTQMGQEVILRCVPISNHLYFYWYRQILGQKVEFLVSFYNNEISEKSEIFDDQFSVERPDGSNFTLKIRSTKLEDSAMYFCASSEGPASGGYNEQFFGPGTRLTVL.

This chain connects TRBV5-5 to TRBJ1-4; 7 nucleotides agree with TRBD1. The CDR3 totals 15 residues. V lost 1 base, J lost 6 bases, and 6 bases stayed unmatched. Per the germline V gene, CDR1 is SGHKS and CDR2 is YYEKEE (reference sequence). For the CDR3, the DNA is TGTGCCAGCAGCTTGTTCAGGGGGGAGGATGAAAAACTGTTTTTT. Its protein is CASSLFRGEDEKLFF.

The V gene is TRBV2, the J gene TRBJ1-6, with 9 bases fitting TRBD1. Germline V gives CDR1 SNHLY, CDR2 FYNNEI. The CDR3 runs to 17 residues. V lost 7 bases and J lost 0; bases outside the gene matches: 7. CDR3 nucleotides: TGTGCCAGCATGCGGGACAGGGCGAGCTCCTATAATTCACCCCTCCACTTT. Translation: CASMRDRASSYNSPLHF.

The chain couples TRBV18 to TRBJ2-3; unclear D gene. The V gene's germline CDR1 is KGHSH and CDR2 LQKENI. The CDR3 totals 14 residues. V was cut by 0 bases and J by 6 bases, with 10 bases left in between. CDR3 in amino acids: CASSPPSGWDTQYF. In DNA, the CDR3 is TGTGCCAGCTCACCACCGTCCGGGTGGGATACGCAGTATTTT.